This T cell receptor (beta chain) was obtained from a study of T cells in Graves' hyperthyroidism and ophthalmopathy. Study-wide results and limits: The model forecast ophthalmopathy, anticipating it by a median approximately 7 months before onset. Separation of ophthalmopathy from stable hyperthyroidism was achieved by a 13 V-J model.

Amplified TCR beta CDR3 regions derived from RNA transcripts. Researchers ran a first-round RT-PCR on the TCR CDR3 using the HTBI primer set. TCRdb itself ran the multiplex PCR reads through MiXCR, one entry per CDR3 protein. The table lists 660,000 or so distinct CDR3 sequences, just under 45% of them singletons. This clonotype was recorded at least ten times. Its specificity is unknown. Lactation, pregnancy, other autoimmune disease or uncontrolled infection excluded patients. This receptor was obtained from an adult man with Graves' disease, either hyperthyroidism or ophthalmopathy (not recorded which). Sequenced: peripheral blood or thyroid tissue (not recorded which).

The CDR3 DNA is TGCAGCGTTGCTGAGGGGTCAACTAATGAAAAACTGTTTTTT. Translation gives CSVAEGSTNEKLFF. The genes are TRBV29-1 and TRBJ1-4; the D gene is possibly TRBD1 (5 bases). The V gene lost 4 bases and the J gene lost 0 bases, with 9 bases spanning the gap. This CDR3 is built from 14 residues. Germline values: CDR1 SQVTM, CDR2 ANQGSEA. The variable domain in full, completed from reference TRBV29-1 and TRBJ1-4, reads SAVISQKPSRDICQRGTSLTIQCQVDSQVTMMFWYRQQPGQSLTLIATANQGSEATYESGFVIDKFPISRPNLTFSTLTVSNMSPEDSSIYLCSVAEGSTNEKLFFGSGTQLSVL.